These 20 T cell receptor beta chains were all obtained from the same sample, sequenced in a study of CD8 T cells in ankylosing spondylitis. Antigens for these TCRs are unknown. TCRdb independently ran MiXCR on the 5' RACE reads; one entry per CDR3 protein. The sample lists some 400,000 distinct CDR3 sequences; 20% to 25% were seen once. Study results and limitations: Characteristic of ankylosing spondylitis blood, it appeared, was a TCR beta motif comprising about 8 highly homologous variants.

The specimen was blood, either unsorted or a sorted T cell fraction (not recorded which). The receptor source for this set is a male donor with ankylosing spondylitis.

The CDR3 sequence is CASTLGMTLDTQYF. CDR3 in DNA: TGTGCCAGCACCCTGGGGATGACGTTAGATACGCAGTATTTT. The gene calls are TRBV6-1 and TRBJ2-3, with D uncertain. The CDR3 sequence is 14 residues long. The germline V and J ends were trimmed by 7 bases and 5 bases, with 16 bases remaining between them. Germline CDR1 and CDR2: MNHNS and SASEGT.

There are a few counts of this clonotype. The CDR3 DNA reads as TGTGCCAGCAGCCGCCGTTTAGAGACTACCGAGCAGTACTTC. As protein: CASSRRLETTEQYF. V gene TRBV12-3 or TRBV12-4 combines with J gene TRBJ2-7; D is perhaps TRBD2 (5 bases). Trimming shortened V by 6 bases and J by 6 bases, and 18 bases separated the two germline ends. This CDR3 comprises 14 residues.

This clonotype occurred a few times. This sequence joins TRBV20-1 and TRBJ1-2, with no clear D. The germline CDR1 and CDR2 sequences are DFQATT and SNEGSKA (reference sequence). Trimming took 3 bases from V and 2 from J, leaving 19 bases between them. The CDR3 runs 16 residues. CDR3 sequence reads: CSASVGFRGGNYGYTF. The CDR3 DNA reads as TGCAGTGCTAGCGTTGGGTTTCGCGGAGGGAACTATGGCTACACCTTC.

This chain connects TRBV6-5 to TRBJ1-1; TRBD1 agrees at 7 bases. Germline V lookup: CDR1 MNHEY, CDR2 SVGAGI. The trim removed 8 bases at V and 5 bases at J, leaving 8 bases unmatched. This CDR3 is built from 13 residues. In DNA form, the CDR3 reads TGTGCCAGCGGTTCAGGGGGTTCTACTGAAGCTTTCTTT. Translated: CASGSGGSTEAFF.

This clonotype showed up many times. The J gene is TRBJ2-3, the V gene TRBV11-2; D call uncertain. This CDR3 region has 13 residues. The germline V gene has CDR1 SGHAT and CDR2 FQNNGV. With 3 bases removed from V and 3 bases from J, the gap between germline ends came to 7 bases. The CDR3 region is CASSFGMTDTQYF. DNA for the CDR3: TGTGCCAGCAGCTTTGGGATGACAGATACGCAGTATTTT.

This clonotype was seen more than once but under ten times. The chain carries TRBV5-6 and TRBJ2-5; 8 bases align to TRBD2. The CDR3 has 15 residues. With 4 bases clipped from V and 5 bases from J, the junction kept 10 bases outside the gene matches. Germline CDR1 is SGHDT and CDR2 is YYEEEE. Here the CDR3 DNA reads TGTGCCAGCAGCCTCCTAGCGGGTGTTGGTGAGACCCAGTACTTC. Its protein product is CASSLLAGVGETQYF.

The chain links TRBV3-1 to TRBJ2-1, with D possibly called TRBD1 or TRBD2 (6 bases each). The germline V gene has CDR1 LGHDT and CDR2 YNNKEL (reference sequence). The CDR3 length is 17 residues. Trimming stripped 4 bases from V and 2 bases from J, with 18 bases between. The CDR3 region has the DNA TGTGCCAGCAGCCCCCCTACGGGGGCGCTTACCTACAATGAGCAGTTCTTC. Its translation is CASSPPTGALTYNEQFF.

The rearrangement uses TRBV27 and TRBJ2-3; TRBD1 aligns across 7 bases. This CDR3 spans 13 amino acids. CDR1 is MNHEY, CDR2 SMNVEV, per germline (reference sequence). V gave up 7 bases and J gave up 2 bases; unmatched junction bases: 3. CDR3: CASKQGNTDTQYF. CDR3 bases: TGTGCCAGCAAACAGGGGAACACAGATACGCAGTATTTT.

Only a few counts were recorded for this clonotype. This chain connects TRBV4-1 to TRBJ2-3, with D hard to call. The CDR3 totals 16 residues. Germline-derived CDR1 and CDR2 are MGHRA and YSYEKL. V shed 4 bases and J shed 1 base, with 15 bases lying between them. Here the CDR3 DNA reads TGCGCCAGCAGCCCAGAACGTGGCGGAGGCACAGATACGCAGTATTTT. This gives the protein CASSPERGGGTDTQYF.

The chain recombines TRBV5-1 with TRBJ2-7; D may be TRBD1 (5 bases). V dropped 0 bases and J dropped 3 bases, with 13 bases sitting between them. Germline lookup yields CDR1 SGHRS and CDR2 YFSETQ. This CDR3 has 15 amino acids. The CDR3 is CASSLDVAGFYEQYF. DNA for the CDR3: TGCGCCAGCAGCTTGGATGTGGCAGGGTTCTACGAGCAGTACTTC.

V usage is TRBV6-1 and J usage is TRBJ2-3; D is perhaps TRBD1 or TRBD2 (5 bases each). Trimming cost V 6 bases and J 5 bases, with 12 bases left between them. Germline V gives CDR1 MNHNS, CDR2 SASEGT. The CDR3 totals 13 residues. CDR3 DNA: TGTGCCAGCAGGTTCAGTGGGGGAGATACGCAGTATTTT. Its protein is CASRFSGGDTQYF.

The chain recombines TRBV14 with TRBJ1-4, with D hard to call. The CDR3 sequence is 13 residues long. Germline CDR1 reads SGHDN; CDR2 reads FVKESK. The V end lost 0 bases, the J end lost 8 bases, and 7 bases lay between the germline ends. The CDR3 region has the DNA TGTGCCAGCAGCCAAGATGTTAGCGAAAAACTGTTTTTT. This codes for CASSQDVSEKLFF.

The chain combines TRBV5-1 with TRBJ1-1, with a tentative D call TRBD1 (6 bases). Germline CDR1 reads SGHRS; CDR2 reads YFSETQ. Trimming left V 4 bases short and J 6 bases short, with 10 bases between. This CDR3 has 12 residues. Here the CDR3 DNA reads TGCGCCAGCAGCGAGACAGGTTCTGAAGCTTTCTTT. This codes for CASSETGSEAFF.

The chain carries TRBV7-6 and TRBJ2-6; no reliable D call. Trimming cost V 5 bases and J 0 bases, with 5 bases left between them. The germline CDR1 and CDR2 sequences are SGHVS and FNYEAQ. The length of the CDR3 is 14 residues. CDR3 protein: CASSTISGANVLTF. DNA for the CDR3: TGTGCCAGCAGCACAATCTCTGGGGCCAACGTCCTGACTTTC.

This clonotype was observed a few times. This chain connects TRBV29-1 to TRBJ2-5; 14 positions match TRBD2. The CDR3 loop spans 17 amino acids. After removal of 4 bases from V and 4 bases from J, the junction contained 11 bases not matched to a gene. Per the germline V gene, CDR1 is SQVTM and CDR2 is ANQGSEA. CDR3 sequence reads: CSVAPVGGLAGAETQYF. The CDR3 DNA follows: TGCAGCGTTGCGCCCGTTGGGGGACTAGCGGGAGCAGAGACCCAGTACTTC.

The rearrangement links TRBV10-2 to TRBJ2-5; weak D call: TRBD2 (5 bases). This CDR3 contains 12 residues. The V end was cut by 6 bases, the J end by 5 bases, with 10 bases between. Germline CDR1 and CDR2: WSHSY and SAAADI. The CDR3 sequence: CASRARGETQYF. CDR3 nucleotide sequence: TGCGCCAGCAGGGCTAGAGGGGAGACCCAGTACTTC.

V usage is TRBV27 and J usage is TRBJ2-5, with TRBD1 matching over 7 bases. Germline CDR1 is MNHEY and CDR2 is SMNVEV (reference sequence). This CDR3 has 15 amino acids. Germline trimming cut 4 bases from V and 5 bases from J; bases unmatched to any gene: 10. The CDR3 DNA sequence: TGTGCCAGCAGTTCGGGACAAAGGGGGCGGGAGACCCAGTACTTC. Translated: CASSSGQRGRETQYF.

The CDR3 sequence: CASSQGEGGYYGYTF. The DNA for the CDR3 is TGCGCCAGCAGCCAAGGCGAAGGGGGCTACTATGGCTACACCTTC. This chain links TRBV4-3 with TRBJ1-2, with 7 bases that match TRBD1. Losses at the gene ends were 1 base for V and 3 bases for J; bases not matched to a gene: 5. Germline V gene data show CDR1 as LGHNA and CDR2 as YSLEER. The CDR3 consists of 15 residues.

This clonotype has only a few counts. The chain uses TRBV5-1 and TRBJ2-1; D perhaps matches TRBD2 (6 bases). Germline lookup yields CDR1 SGHRS and CDR2 YFSETQ. This CDR3 is 16 amino acids long. V gave up 2 bases and J gave up 5 bases, with 17 bases separating them. The CDR3 protein is CASSFTSGRRHNEQFF. The CDR3 nucleotides are TGCGCCAGCAGCTTTACTTCGGGGAGGCGACACAATGAGCAGTTCTTC.

This clonotype occurred many times. The chain carries TRBV10-3 and TRBJ2-5; possibly TRBD2 for D (6 bases). CDR1 ENHRY and CDR2 SYGVKD come from the germline V gene. V was cut by 4 bases and J by 5 bases, with 11 bases left in between. This CDR3 is built from 13 residues. CDR3 in amino acids: CAISVGRWETQYF. As DNA, the CDR3 is TGTGCCATCAGTGTCGGGAGATGGGAGACCCAGTACTTC.